This T cell receptor beta chain was sequenced during a study of cytomegalovirus exposure and HLA in healthy donors. Overall study context: Approximately 81% of 350 to 400 genotyped donors fell in the Caucasian-associated ancestry cluster. Study outcomes and limitations: Accurate predictions that matched the HLA-A and HLA-B alleles of most subjects were reportedly made from TCR beta sequences. A classifier reportedly called cytomegalovirus status with high sensitivity and specificity.

The PCR contained 60 Vbeta and 13 Jbeta primers. The protocol was immunoSEQ multiplex PCR, while the TCRdb copy is restricted to in-frame clones and leaves out a portion. The sample holds over 120,000 clones, 80% seen once. Healthy individuals who donated bone marrow served as the donors. A word on this clone: Antigen unknown.

V was cut by 0 bases and J by 1 base, with 7 bases left in between. Germline V CDR1 and CDR2: SGHDT, YYEEEE. The CDR3 is made up of 14 amino acids. The origin of this receptor is a man in his forties or fifties in good health and CMV-seronegative. Material: PBMCs. This chain links TRBV5-6 with TRBJ1-2; D is ambiguous. CDR3 amino acids: CASSLDIGNYGYTF. The CDR3 DNA reads as TGTGCCAGCAGCTTGGATATCGGTAACTATGGCTACACCTTC.